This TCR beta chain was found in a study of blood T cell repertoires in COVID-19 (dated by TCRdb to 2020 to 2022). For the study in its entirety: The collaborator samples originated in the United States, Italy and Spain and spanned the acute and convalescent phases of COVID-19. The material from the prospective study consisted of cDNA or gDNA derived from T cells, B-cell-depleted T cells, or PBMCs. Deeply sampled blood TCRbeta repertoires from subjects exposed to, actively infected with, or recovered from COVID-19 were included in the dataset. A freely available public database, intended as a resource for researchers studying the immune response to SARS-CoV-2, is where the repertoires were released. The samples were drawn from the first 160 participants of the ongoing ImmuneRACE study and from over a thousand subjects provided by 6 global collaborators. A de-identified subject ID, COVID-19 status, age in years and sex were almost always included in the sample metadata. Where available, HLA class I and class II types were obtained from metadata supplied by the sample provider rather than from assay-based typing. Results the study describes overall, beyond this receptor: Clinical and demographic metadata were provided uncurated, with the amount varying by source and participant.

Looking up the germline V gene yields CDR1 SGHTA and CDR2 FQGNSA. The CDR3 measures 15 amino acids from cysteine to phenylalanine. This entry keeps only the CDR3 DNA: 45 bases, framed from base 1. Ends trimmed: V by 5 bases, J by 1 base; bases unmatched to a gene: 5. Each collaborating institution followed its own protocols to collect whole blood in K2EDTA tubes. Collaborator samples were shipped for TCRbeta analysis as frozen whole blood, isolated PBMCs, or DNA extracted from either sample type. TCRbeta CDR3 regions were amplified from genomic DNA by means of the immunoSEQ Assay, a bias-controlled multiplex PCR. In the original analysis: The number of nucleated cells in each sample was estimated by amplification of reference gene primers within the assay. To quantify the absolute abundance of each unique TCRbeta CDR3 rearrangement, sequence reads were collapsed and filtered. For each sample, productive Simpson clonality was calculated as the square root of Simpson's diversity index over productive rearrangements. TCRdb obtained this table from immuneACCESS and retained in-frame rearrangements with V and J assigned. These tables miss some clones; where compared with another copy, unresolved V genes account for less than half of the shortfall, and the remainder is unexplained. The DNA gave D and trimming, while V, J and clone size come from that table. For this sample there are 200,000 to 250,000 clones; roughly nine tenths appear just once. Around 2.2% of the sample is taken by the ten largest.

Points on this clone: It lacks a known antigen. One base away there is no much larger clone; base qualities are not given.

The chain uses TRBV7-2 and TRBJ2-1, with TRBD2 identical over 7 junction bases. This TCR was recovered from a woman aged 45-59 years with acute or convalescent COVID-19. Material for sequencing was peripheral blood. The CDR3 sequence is CASSIAGDSYNEQFF. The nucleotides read TGTGCCAGCAGCATTGCGGGGGATTCCTACAATGAGCAGTTCTTC.